A selection of T cell receptor beta chains follows, all from one sample in a study of CD8 T cells in ankylosing spondylitis. TCRdb independently ran MiXCR on the 5' RACE reads; one entry per CDR3 protein. The table includes fewer than 550,000 distinct CDR3 sequences, about 5% detected once. Sequencing was carried out using blood, either unsorted or a sorted T cell fraction (not recorded which). The receptors were gathered from a male donor with ankylosing spondylitis. Each CDR3 is given with its conserved first and last residue. D genes are given only for firm matches. The size entry is marked missing in some rows and otherwise reads once, few, many or a size class.

J: TRBJ2-7; V: TRBV7-2; D: TRBD1; size: many; CDR3: CASSLAGQLSYEQYF; DNA: TGTGCCAGCAGCTTAGCGGGACAGCTTAGCTACGAGCAGTACTTC
J: TRBJ2-1; V: TRBV20-1; D: TRBD2; size: many; CDR3: CSARDRGRGAYNEQFF; DNA: TGCAGTGCTAGAGATCGCGGGAGGGGGGCCTACAATGAGCAGTTCTTC
J: TRBJ2-5; V: TRBV5-5; D: -; size: many; CDR3: CASSNRDTQETQYF; DNA: TGTGCCAGCAGCAACCGGGACACCCAAGAGACCCAGTACTTC
J: TRBJ1-4; V: TRBV20-1; D: TRBD1; size: many; CDR3: CSARDGTGGEKLFF; DNA: TGCAGTGCTAGAGATGGGACAGGGGGTGAAAAACTGTTTTTT
J: TRBJ1-1; V: TRBV10-3; D: -; size: many; CDR3: CAISPDRNAEAFF; DNA: TGTGCCATCAGTCCTGACAGGAACGCTGAAGCTTTCTTT
J: TRBJ2-1; V: TRBV5-6; D: TRBD1; size: many; CDR3: CASSLDRDNEQFF; DNA: TGTGCTAGCAGCCTAGACAGGGACAATGAGCAGTTCTTC
J: TRBJ1-1; V: TRBV12-3/TRBV12-4; D: TRBD1; size: many; CDR3: CASSPGGQENTEAFF; DNA: TGTGCCAGCAGTCCAGGTGGACAGGAGAACACTGAAGCTTTCTTT
J: TRBJ1-5; V: TRBV20-1; D: -; size: many; CDR3: CSARGTASGNQPQHF; DNA: TGCAGTGCTAGGGGAACAGCTAGCGGCAATCAGCCCCAGCATTTT
J: TRBJ2-5; V: TRBV7-3; D: TRBD2; size: many; CDR3: CASSSGLADQETQYF; DNA: TGTGCCAGCAGCTCGGGACTAGCGGACCAAGAGACCCAGTACTTC
J: TRBJ2-5; V: TRBV7-2; D: -; size: few; CDR3: CASSPPAGGFETQYF; DNA: TGTGCCAGCAGCCCGCCGGCAGGGGGGTTTGAGACCCAGTACTTC
J: TRBJ2-5; V: TRBV11-1; D: TRBD1; size: few; CDR3: CASSLARPRTGGTETQYF; DNA: TGTGCCAGCAGCTTAGCGAGACCCCGGACAGGGGGGACGGAGACCCAGTACTTC
J: TRBJ1-1; V: TRBV5-8; D: -; size: many; CDR3: CASSPGGGTTFF; DNA: TGTGCCAGCAGCCCAGGTGGGGGGACGACTTTCTTT
J: TRBJ2-2; V: TRBV12-3/TRBV12-4; D: -; size: many; CDR3: CASSPLAGRNTGELFF; DNA: TGTGCCAGCAGTCCCCTCGCAGGGAGGAACACCGGGGAGCTGTTTTTT
J: TRBJ2-5; V: TRBV5-6; D: TRBD2; size: many; CDR3: CASSLVTSGSQETQYF; DNA: TGTGCCAGCAGCTTGGTGACTAGCGGGAGCCAAGAGACCCAGTACTTC
J: TRBJ1-5; V: TRBV9; D: -; size: many; CDR3: CASSHGVIGPQHF; DNA: TGTGCCAGCAGCCACGGGGTTATTGGGCCCCAGCATTTT
J: TRBJ2-5; V: TRBV20-1; D: -; size: few; CDR3: CSARDPQETQYF; DNA: TGCAGTGCTAGAGACCCTCAAGAGACCCAGTACTTC
J: TRBJ1-2; V: TRBV5-1; D: -; size: many; CDR3: CASSLEGLGYGYTF; DNA: TGCGCCAGCAGCTTGGAGGGCCTTGGCTATGGCTACACCTTC
J: TRBJ2-2; V: TRBV2; D: TRBD2; size: -; CDR3: CASTDLAGEMTGELFF; DNA: TGTGCCAGCACCGACCTAGCGGGAGAGATGACCGGGGAGCTGTTTTTT
J: TRBJ1-1; V: TRBV11-2; D: -; size: many; CDR3: CASSLGAALEAFF; DNA: TGTGCCAGCAGCTTAGGAGCGGCGTTAGAAGCTTTCTTT
J: TRBJ1-1; V: TRBV6-5; D: -; size: many; CDR3: CASSYLKGRVSILNTEAFF; DNA: TGTGCCAGCAGTTACTTAAAGGGCCGCGTTTCTATTCTGAACACTGAAGCTTTCTTT
J: TRBJ2-3; V: TRBV20-1; D: -; size: many; CDR3: CSANKVEGDTQYF; DNA: TGCAGTGCTAATAAGGTCGAGGGTGATACGCAGTATTTT
J: TRBJ2-5; V: TRBV11-2; D: TRBD2; size: many; CDR3: CASSLVVPLAGRYQETQYF; DNA: TGTGCCAGCAGCTTAGTCGTCCCCTTAGCGGGGAGATACCAAGAGACCCAGTACTTC
J: TRBJ1-5; V: TRBV6-5; D: -; size: -; CDR3: CASSFNQGLGQPQHF; DNA: TGTGCCAGCAGTTTTAATCAGGGGCTCGGTCAGCCCCAGCATTTT
J: TRBJ1-1; V: TRBV10-3; D: TRBD1; size: many; CDR3: CATRQGRPEAFF; DNA: TGTGCCACGCGACAGGGAAGGCCTGAAGCTTTCTTT
J: TRBJ2-7; V: TRBV18; D: -; size: few; CDR3: CASSPDRFEQYF; DNA: TGTGCCAGCTCACCAGACAGGTTCGAGCAGTACTTC
J: TRBJ2-2; V: TRBV4-2; D: TRBD2; size: many; CDR3: CASSQVNSGGFWSGELFF; DNA: TGTGCCAGCAGCCAAGTTAATAGCGGGGGGTTTTGGTCCGGGGAGCTGTTTTTT
J: TRBJ2-2; V: TRBV10-1; D: -; size: many; CDR3: CASSEGTGELFF; DNA: TGCGCCAGCAGTGAGGGCACCGGGGAGCTGTTTTTT
J: TRBJ2-7; V: TRBV7-9; D: -; size: many; CDR3: CASSLVGGTSSYEQYF; DNA: TGTGCCAGCAGCTTAGTCGGTGGGACAAGCTCCTACGAGCAGTACTTC
J: TRBJ2-1; V: TRBV7-2; D: TRBD1; size: few; CDR3: CASSLMGQATNEQFF; DNA: TGTGCCAGCAGCTTAATGGGACAGGCGACAAATGAGCAGTTCTTC
J: TRBJ2-5; V: TRBV27; D: -; size: many; CDR3: CASSPPPWSQETQYF; DNA: TGTGCCAGCAGTCCCCCCCCATGGAGCCAAGAGACCCAGTACTTC
J: TRBJ1-6; V: TRBV11-2; D: -; size: many; CDR3: CASSFWGSRSYNSPLHF; DNA: TGTGCCAGCAGCTTTTGGGGCTCTCGCTCCTATAATTCACCCCTCCACTTT
J: TRBJ2-3; V: TRBV13; D: -; size: -; CDR3: CASSLEVPDGDHTDTQYF; DNA: TGTGCCAGCAGCTTAGAGGTTCCCGACGGGGACCACACAGATACGCAGTATTTT
J: TRBJ2-5; V: TRBV30; D: -; size: -; CDR3: CAWIGTQRETQYF; DNA: TGTGCCTGGATAGGGACACAGAGAGAGACCCAGTACTTC
J: TRBJ2-7; V: TRBV12-3/TRBV12-4; D: -; size: many; CDR3: CASSDNYEQYF; DNA: TGTGCCAGCAGTGATAATTACGAGCAGTACTTC
J: TRBJ2-3; V: TRBV20-1; D: TRBD2; size: many; CDR3: CSARTSDTQYF; DNA: TGCAGTGCCAGGACTAGCGATACGCAGTATTTT
J: TRBJ2-1; V: TRBV11-3; D: -; size: many; CDR3: CASSLDGASPYNEQFF; DNA: TGTGCCAGCAGCTTAGATGGGGCGAGCCCCTACAATGAGCAGTTCTTC
J: TRBJ2-5; V: TRBV28; D: -; size: -; CDR3: CASSFNQRETQYF; DNA: TGTGCCAGCAGTTTTAACCAGCGGGAGACCCAGTACTTC
J: TRBJ2-3; V: TRBV13; D: TRBD2; size: many; CDR3: CASSFYGGGTDTQYF; DNA: TGTGCCAGCAGCTTCTACGGGGGGGGCACAGATACGCAGTATTTT
J: TRBJ1-5; V: TRBV28; D: -; size: -; CDR3: CASLQFYSNQPQHF; DNA: TGTGCCAGCTTGCAGTTCTATAGCAATCAGCCCCAGCATTTT
J: TRBJ2-3; V: TRBV5-1; D: TRBD1; size: many; CDR3: CASSPVAGGIDTQYF; DNA: TGCGCCAGCAGCCCCGTGGCAGGGGGAATAGATACGCAGTATTTT
J: TRBJ2-7; V: TRBV12-3/TRBV12-4; D: -; size: many; CDR3: CASSRQGYEQYF; DNA: TGTGCCAGCAGCCGGCAGGGATACGAGCAGTACTTC
J: TRBJ1-2; V: TRBV4-1; D: TRBD1; size: many; CDR3: CASSQDPGQDYGYTF; DNA: TGCGCCAGCAGCCAAGATCCGGGACAGGACTATGGCTACACCTTC
J: TRBJ1-1; V: TRBV7-6; D: TRBD1; size: few; CDR3: CASSPQGGSPPSKAFF; DNA: TGTGCCAGCAGCCCGCAGGGGGGTAGTCCCCCCTCGAAAGCTTTCTTT
J: TRBJ1-1; V: TRBV5-1; D: -; size: many; CDR3: CASSSAGVEAFF; DNA: TGCGCCAGCAGCTCCGCCGGGGTGGAGGCTTTCTTT
J: TRBJ1-1; V: TRBV20-1; D: -; size: -; CDR3: CSARDSVPNTEAFF; DNA: TGCAGTGCTAGAGATTCCGTTCCGAACACTGAAGCTTTCTTT
J: TRBJ1-6; V: TRBV28; D: -; size: many; CDR3: CASILTVSFNSPLHF; DNA: TGTGCCAGCATCCTAACGGTATCGTTTAATTCACCCCTCCACTTT
J: TRBJ1-2; V: TRBV5-1; D: -; size: many; CDR3: CASSINRQLYTF; DNA: TGCGCCAGCAGCATTAACCGACAACTCTACACCTTC
J: TRBJ2-3; V: TRBV18; D: TRBD2; size: -; CDR3: CASSPRLAGDGDTQYF; DNA: TGTGCCAGCTCACCCAGACTAGCGGGGGATGGAGATACGCAGTATTTT
J: TRBJ1-1; V: TRBV25-1; D: TRBD1; size: many; CDR3: CASSDPSTGDTEAFF; DNA: TGTGCCAGCAGTGACCCCTCGACAGGGGACACTGAAGCTTTCTTT
J: TRBJ2-7; V: TRBV11-2; D: TRBD1; size: few; CDR3: CASSGDRQSGEQYF; DNA: TGTGCCAGCAGCGGGGACAGGCAGTCGGGCGAGCAGTACTTC
J: TRBJ1-4; V: TRBV5-1; D: TRBD1; size: many; CDR3: CASSVTGTFYEKLFF; DNA: TGCGCCAGCAGCGTGACAGGGACTTTCTATGAAAAACTGTTTTTT
J: TRBJ2-7; V: TRBV15; D: -; size: many; CDR3: CATSMAMGGSYEQYF; DNA: TGTGCCACCAGCATGGCTATGGGGGGCTCCTACGAGCAGTACTTC
J: TRBJ2-1; V: TRBV11-2; D: -; size: -; CDR3: CASSLDPSSEQFF; DNA: TGTGCCAGCAGCTTAGATCCTAGTAGTGAGCAGTTCTTC
J: TRBJ2-1; V: TRBV2; D: TRBD1; size: many; CDR3: CARGQVNLLAEQFF; DNA: TGTGCCAGGGGACAGGTTAACCTCCTAGCTGAGCAGTTCTTC
J: TRBJ2-7; V: TRBV20-1; D: TRBD2; size: many; CDR3: CSASFAGEEGYEQYF; DNA: TGCAGTGCTAGTTTTGCGGGAGAAGAGGGATACGAGCAGTACTTC
J: TRBJ1-2; V: TRBV20-1; D: -; size: many; CDR3: CSARDPMGAYGYTF; DNA: TGCAGTGCTAGAGATCCAATGGGGGCGTATGGCTACACCTTC
J: TRBJ2-1; V: TRBV20-1; D: TRBD2; size: many; CDR3: CSAFGGRVNEQFF; DNA: TGCAGTGCCTTTGGCGGGAGGGTCAATGAGCAGTTCTTC
J: TRBJ2-1; V: TRBV9; D: -; size: many; CDR3: CASSAGTIRDERQFF; DNA: TGTGCCAGCAGCGCCGGGACAATAAGAGATGAGCGGCAGTTCTTC
J: TRBJ1-5; V: TRBV20-1; D: -; size: many; CDR3: CSAHTGLLNQPQHF; DNA: TGCAGTGCTCACACAGGGCTTCTAAATCAGCCCCAGCATTTT
J: TRBJ1-4; V: TRBV6-5; D: TRBD1; size: many; CDR3: CASSYVQGPEKLFF; DNA: TGTGCCAGCAGTTACGTACAGGGGCCCGAAAAACTGTTTTTT